This TCR beta chain was observed in a study of blood T cell repertoires in COVID-19. Across the whole study: Samples of COVID-19 (acute and convalescent) were obtained from the United States, Italy and Spain.

Germline CDR1 reads KGHSH; CDR2 reads LQKENI. This CDR3 is 13 amino acids long. V gave up 5 bases and J gave up 2 bases; unmatched junction bases: 3. The repertoire was sequenced with immunoSEQ multiplex PCR; TCRdb's copy has only in-frame clones and lacks some. This sample yields 65,000 to 80,000 clones, of which approximately 90% are seen a single time; 4.6% belongs to the top ten. The TCR was taken from a man in his forties or fifties with active COVID-19. The rearrangement links TRBV18 to TRBJ2-7; TRBD1 matches at 7 bases. Sequencing was done on a sample of peripheral blood. CDR3 in amino acids: CASSRTGPYEQYF. The CDR3 DNA sequence: TGTGCCAGCTCAAGGACAGGCCCCTACGAGCAGTACTTC.